This entry concerns a single TCR beta chain. This sample is part of a study of blood T cell repertoires in COVID-19. Across the whole study: T cells, B-cell-depleted T cells, or PBMCs supplied cDNA or gDNA.

The germline V gene encodes CDR1 PRHDT and CDR2 FYEKMQ (reference sequence). V was clipped by 4 bases and J by 4 bases, with 5 bases between them. There are 12 residues in the CDR3. Data came from immunoSEQ multiplex PCR; TCRdb stores just in-frame clones and leaves some out. The sample lists roughly 340,000 clones; 85% to 90% were seen once. V usage is TRBV13 and J usage is TRBJ1-5; D is unresolved. The receptor comes from a man aged 18 to 30 who had recovered from COVID-19. Sequenced material: PBMCs or T cells enriched from blood (not recorded which). CDR3 region: CASSSNNQPQHF. Written as DNA, the CDR3 is TGTGCCAGCAGCTCCAATAATCAGCCCCAGCATTTT.